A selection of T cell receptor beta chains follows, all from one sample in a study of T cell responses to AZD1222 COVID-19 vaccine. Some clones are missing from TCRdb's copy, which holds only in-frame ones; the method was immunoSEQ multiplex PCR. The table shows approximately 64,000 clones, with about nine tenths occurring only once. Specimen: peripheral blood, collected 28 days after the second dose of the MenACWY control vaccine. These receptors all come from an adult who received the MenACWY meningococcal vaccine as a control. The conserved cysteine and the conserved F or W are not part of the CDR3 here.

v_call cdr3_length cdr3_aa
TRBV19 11 ASTGSGTDTQY
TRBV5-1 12 ASTEQGVPSEQY
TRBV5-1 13 ASSLEGGSQETQY
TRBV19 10 ASTGGKETQY
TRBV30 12 AWKSGSGVYGYT
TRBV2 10 ASRGDSYEQY
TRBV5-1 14 ASSLGGRVDYNEQF
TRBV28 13 ASSGSGTGRETQY
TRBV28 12 ASSLGGREDTQY
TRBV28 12 ASDPAGRDYGYT